This T cell receptor (beta chain) comes out of a study of OX40 agonist ivuxolimab in advanced cancers. Assay used: immunoSEQ multiplex PCR; TCRdb lists only in-frame clones, some missing. This repertoire shows a few thousand clones, around 70% found once; its top ten account for around a quarter. Systemic immunosuppression or a history of autoimmune disease excluded patients. In germline, CDR1 is SGHVS, CDR2 FNYEAQ. The length of the CDR3 is 16 residues. V dropped 3 bases and J dropped 2 bases, with 15 bases sitting between them. The receptor comes from an adult with an advanced solid tumor such as melanoma, head and neck, liver or kidney cancer. Sequencing used CD4+ or CD8+ T cells sorted from blood, obtained in a trial of the OX40 agonist ivuxolimab. J is TRBJ2-3 and V is TRBV7-6; the D gene is possibly TRBD1 (6 bases). The CDR3 sequence: CASSLFAGESTDTQYF. The CDR3 DNA follows: TGTGCCAGCAGCTTGTTCGCAGGGGAATCCACAGATACGCAGTATTTT.